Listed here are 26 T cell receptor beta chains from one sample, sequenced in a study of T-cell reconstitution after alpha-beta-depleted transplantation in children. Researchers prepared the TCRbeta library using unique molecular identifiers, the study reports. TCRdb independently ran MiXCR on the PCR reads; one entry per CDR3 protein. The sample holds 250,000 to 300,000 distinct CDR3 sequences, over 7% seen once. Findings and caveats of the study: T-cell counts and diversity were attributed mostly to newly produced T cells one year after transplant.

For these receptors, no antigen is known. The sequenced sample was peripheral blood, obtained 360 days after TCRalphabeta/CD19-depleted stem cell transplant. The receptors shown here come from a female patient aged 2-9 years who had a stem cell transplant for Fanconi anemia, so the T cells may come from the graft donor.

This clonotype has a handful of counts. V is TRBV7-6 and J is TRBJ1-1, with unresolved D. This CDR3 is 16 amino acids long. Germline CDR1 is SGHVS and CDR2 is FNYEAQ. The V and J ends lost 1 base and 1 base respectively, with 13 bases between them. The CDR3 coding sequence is TGTGCCAGCAGCTTAGTTACTACTTCTGGGAACACTGAAGCTTTCTTT. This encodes CASSLVTTSGNTEAFF.

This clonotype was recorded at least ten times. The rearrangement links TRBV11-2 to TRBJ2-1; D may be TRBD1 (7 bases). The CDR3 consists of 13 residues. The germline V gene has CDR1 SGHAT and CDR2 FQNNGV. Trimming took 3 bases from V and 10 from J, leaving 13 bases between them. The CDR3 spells CASSFSAGGEQFF. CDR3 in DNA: TGTGCCAGCAGCTTCTCGGCAGGGGGGGAGCAGTTCTTC.

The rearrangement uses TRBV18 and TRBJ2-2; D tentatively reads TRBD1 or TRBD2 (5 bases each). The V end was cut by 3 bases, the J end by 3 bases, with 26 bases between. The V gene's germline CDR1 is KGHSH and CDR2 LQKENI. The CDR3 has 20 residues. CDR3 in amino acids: CASSPTNQGAGYSHTGELFF. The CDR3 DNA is TGTGCCAGCTCACCGACGAATCAGGGAGCAGGTTATTCGCACACCGGGGAGCTGTTTTTT.

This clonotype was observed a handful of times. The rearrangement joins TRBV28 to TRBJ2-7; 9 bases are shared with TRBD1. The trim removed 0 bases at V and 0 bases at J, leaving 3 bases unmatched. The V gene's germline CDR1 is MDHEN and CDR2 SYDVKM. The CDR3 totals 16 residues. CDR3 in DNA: TGTGCCAGCAGTTTATGGGGGACAGGGATCTCCTACGAGCAGTACTTC. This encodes CASSLWGTGISYEQYF.

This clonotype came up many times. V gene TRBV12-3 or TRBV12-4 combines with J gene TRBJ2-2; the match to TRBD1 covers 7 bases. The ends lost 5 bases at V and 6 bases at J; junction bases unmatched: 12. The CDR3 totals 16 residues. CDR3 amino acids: CASSPTEGARPGELFF. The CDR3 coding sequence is TGTGCCAGCAGTCCCACTGAGGGGGCGCGGCCCGGGGAGCTGTTTTTT.

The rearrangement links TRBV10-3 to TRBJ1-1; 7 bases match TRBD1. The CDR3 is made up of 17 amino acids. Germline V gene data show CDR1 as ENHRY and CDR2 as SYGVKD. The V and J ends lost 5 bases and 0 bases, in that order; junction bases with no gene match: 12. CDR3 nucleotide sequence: TGTGCCATCAGTATGCAGGGGGGGAGGGGCATGAACACTGAAGCTTTCTTT. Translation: CAISMQGGRGMNTEAFF.

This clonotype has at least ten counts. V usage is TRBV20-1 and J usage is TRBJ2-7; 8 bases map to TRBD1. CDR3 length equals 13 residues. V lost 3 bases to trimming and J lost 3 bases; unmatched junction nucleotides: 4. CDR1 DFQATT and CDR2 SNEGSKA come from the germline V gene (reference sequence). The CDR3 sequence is CSASPDRVYEQYF. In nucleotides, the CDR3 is TGCAGTGCTAGCCCGGACAGGGTCTACGAGCAGTACTTC.

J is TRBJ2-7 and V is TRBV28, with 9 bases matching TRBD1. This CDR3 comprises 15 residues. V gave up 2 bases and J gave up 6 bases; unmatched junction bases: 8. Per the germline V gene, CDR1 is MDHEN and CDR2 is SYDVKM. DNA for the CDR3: TGTGCCAGCAGTTTAGGGCCGGGACAGGGACCCGAGCAGTACTTC. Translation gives CASSLGPGQGPEQYF.

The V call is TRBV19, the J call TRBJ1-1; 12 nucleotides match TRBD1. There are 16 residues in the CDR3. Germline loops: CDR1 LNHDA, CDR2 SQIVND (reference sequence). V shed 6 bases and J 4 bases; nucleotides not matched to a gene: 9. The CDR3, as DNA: TGTGCCAGTAGCGGGACAGGGGGCCGAGCAATCACTGAAGCTTTCTTT. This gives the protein CASSGTGGRAITEAFF.

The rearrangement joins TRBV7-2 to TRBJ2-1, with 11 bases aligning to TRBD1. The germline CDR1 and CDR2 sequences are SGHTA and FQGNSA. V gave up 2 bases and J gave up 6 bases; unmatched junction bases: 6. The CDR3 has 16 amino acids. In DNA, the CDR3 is TGTGCCAGCAGCTTATGGGGACAGGGGGGGTTCAATGAGCAGTTCTTC. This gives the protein CASSLWGQGGFNEQFF. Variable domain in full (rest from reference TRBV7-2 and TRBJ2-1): GAGVSQSPSNKVTEKGKDVELRCDPISGHTALYWYRQSLGQGLEFLIYFQGNSAPDKSGLPSDRFSAERTGGSVSTLTIQRTQQEDSAVYLCASSLWGQGGFNEQFFGPGTRLTVL.

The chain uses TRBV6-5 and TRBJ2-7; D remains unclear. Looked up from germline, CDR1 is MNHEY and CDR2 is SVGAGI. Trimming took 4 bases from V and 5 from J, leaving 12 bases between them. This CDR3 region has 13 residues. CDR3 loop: CASSFPPWDEQYF. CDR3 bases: TGTGCCAGCAGTTTCCCCCCGTGGGACGAGCAGTACTTC.

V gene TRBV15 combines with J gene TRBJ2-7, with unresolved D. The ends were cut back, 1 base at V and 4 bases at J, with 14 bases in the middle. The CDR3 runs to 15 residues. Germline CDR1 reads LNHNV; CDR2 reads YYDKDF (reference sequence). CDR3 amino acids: CATSRAPALGYEQYF. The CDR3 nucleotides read TGTGCCACCAGCAGAGCGCCGGCGCTGGGTTACGAGCAGTACTTC. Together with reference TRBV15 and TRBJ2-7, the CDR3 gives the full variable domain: DAMVIQNPRYQVTQFGKPVTLSCSQTLNHNVMYWYQQKSSQAPKLLFHYYDKDFNNEADTPDNFQSRRPNTSFCFLDIRSPGLGDTAMYLCATSRAPALGYEQYFGPGTRLTVT.

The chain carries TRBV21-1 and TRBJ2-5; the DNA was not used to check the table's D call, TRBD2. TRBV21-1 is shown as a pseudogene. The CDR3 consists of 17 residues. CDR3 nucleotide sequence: TGTGCCAGCAGCAAAGCGGGTCCTAGCGGGATATGGGAGACCCAGTACTTC. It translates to CASSKAGPSGIWETQYF.

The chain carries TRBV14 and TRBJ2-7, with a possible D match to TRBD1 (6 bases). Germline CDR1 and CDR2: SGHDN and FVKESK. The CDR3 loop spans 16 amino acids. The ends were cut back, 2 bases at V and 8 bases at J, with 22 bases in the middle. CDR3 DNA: TGTGCCAGCAGCCAATATACTTACGGGACATCGGTCAAGCAGTACTTC. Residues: CASSQYTYGTSVKQYF.

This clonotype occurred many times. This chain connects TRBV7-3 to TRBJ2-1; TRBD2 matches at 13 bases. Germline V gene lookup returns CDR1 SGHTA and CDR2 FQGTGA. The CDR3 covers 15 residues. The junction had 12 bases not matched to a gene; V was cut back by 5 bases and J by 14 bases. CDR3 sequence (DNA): TGTGCCAGCAGCCCACGGACTAGCGGGAGTTCGGTTAAGTTCTTC. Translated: CASSPRTSGSSVKFF.

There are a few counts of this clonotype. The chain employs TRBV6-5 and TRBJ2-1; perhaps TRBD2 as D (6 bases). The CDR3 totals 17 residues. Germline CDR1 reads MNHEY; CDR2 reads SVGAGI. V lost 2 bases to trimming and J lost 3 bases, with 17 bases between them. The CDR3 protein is CASSYGYRGLGYNEQFF. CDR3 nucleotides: TGTGCCAGCAGTTACGGCTACCGGGGGTTGGGCTACAATGAGCAGTTCTTC.

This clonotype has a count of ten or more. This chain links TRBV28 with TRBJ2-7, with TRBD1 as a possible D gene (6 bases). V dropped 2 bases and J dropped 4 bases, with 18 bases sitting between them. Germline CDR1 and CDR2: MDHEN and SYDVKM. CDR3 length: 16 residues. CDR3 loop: CASSLRVQGLVYEQYF. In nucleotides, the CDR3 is TGTGCCAGCAGTTTACGCGTACAGGGATTGGTTTACGAGCAGTACTTC.

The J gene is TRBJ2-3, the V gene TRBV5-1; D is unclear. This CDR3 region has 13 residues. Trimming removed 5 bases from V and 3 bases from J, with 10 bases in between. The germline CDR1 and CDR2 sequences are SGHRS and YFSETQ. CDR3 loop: CASSLFRTDTQYF. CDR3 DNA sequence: TGCGCCAGCAGTCTATTTAGAACAGATACGCAGTATTTT.

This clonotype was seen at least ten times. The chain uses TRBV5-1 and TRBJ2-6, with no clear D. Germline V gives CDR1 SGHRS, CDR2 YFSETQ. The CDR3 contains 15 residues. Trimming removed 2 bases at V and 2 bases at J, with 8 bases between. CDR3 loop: CASSFTRTGANVLTF. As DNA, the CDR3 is TGCGCCAGCAGCTTTACCCGGACTGGGGCCAACGTCCTGACTTTC.

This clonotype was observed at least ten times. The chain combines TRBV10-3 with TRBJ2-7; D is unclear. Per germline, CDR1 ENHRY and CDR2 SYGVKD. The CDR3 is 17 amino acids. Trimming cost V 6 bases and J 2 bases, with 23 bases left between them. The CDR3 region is CAIRLGGHGPSTYEQYF. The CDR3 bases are TGTGCCATCAGATTAGGTGGGCACGGACCCTCTACCTACGAGCAGTACTTC.

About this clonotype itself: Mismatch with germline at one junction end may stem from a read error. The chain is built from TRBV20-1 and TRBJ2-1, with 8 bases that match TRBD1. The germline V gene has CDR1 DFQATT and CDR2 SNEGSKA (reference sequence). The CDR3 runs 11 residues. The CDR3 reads CSARGTGDSEF. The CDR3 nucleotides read TGCAGTGCTAGGGGGACAGGAGATTCGGAATTC.

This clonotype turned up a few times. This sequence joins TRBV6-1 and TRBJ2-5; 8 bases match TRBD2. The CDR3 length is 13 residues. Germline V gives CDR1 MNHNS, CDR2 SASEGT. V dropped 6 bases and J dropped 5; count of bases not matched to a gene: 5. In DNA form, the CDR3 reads TGTGCCAGCAGAGAACCGGGAGGGGAGACCCAGTACTTC. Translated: CASREPGGETQYF.

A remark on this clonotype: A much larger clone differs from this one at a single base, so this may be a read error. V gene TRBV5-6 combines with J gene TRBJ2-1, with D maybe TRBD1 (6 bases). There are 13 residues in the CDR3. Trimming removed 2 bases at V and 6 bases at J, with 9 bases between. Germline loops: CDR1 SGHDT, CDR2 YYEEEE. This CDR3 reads CASSFRQANEQFF. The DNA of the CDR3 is TGTGCCAGCAGCTTTAGACAGGCCAATGAGCAGTTCTTC. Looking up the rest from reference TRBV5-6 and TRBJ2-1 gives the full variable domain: DAGVTQSPTHLIKTRGQQVTLRCSPKSGHDTVSWYQQALGQGPQFIFQYYEEEERQRGNFPDRFSGHQFPNYSSELNVNALLLGDSALYLCASSFRQANEQFFGPGTRLTVL.

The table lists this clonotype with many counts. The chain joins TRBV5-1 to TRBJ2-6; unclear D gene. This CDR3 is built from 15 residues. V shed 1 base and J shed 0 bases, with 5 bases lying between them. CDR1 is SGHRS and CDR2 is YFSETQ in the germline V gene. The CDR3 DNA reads TGCGCCAGCAGCTTGAAGGACTCTGGGGCCAACGTCCTGACTTTC. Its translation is CASSLKDSGANVLTF.

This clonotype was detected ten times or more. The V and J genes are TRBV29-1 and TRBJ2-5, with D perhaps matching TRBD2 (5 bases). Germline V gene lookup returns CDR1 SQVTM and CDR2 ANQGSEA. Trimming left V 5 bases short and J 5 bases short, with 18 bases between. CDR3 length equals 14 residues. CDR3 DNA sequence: TGCAGCGTTATGGACTCCTGGACTGGGGAGACCCAGTACTTC. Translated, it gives CSVMDSWTGETQYF.

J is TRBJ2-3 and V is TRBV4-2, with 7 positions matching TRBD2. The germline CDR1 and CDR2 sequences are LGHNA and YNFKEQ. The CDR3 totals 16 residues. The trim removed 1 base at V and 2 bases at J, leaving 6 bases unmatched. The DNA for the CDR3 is TGTGCCAGCAGCCAAGGATTAGCGGGCTTCACAGATACGCAGTATTTT. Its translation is CASSQGLAGFTDTQYF.